The 28 T cell receptor beta chains in this list originate from one sample, sequenced in a study of T cells in Graves' hyperthyroidism and ophthalmopathy (dated by TCRdb to between 2018 and 2020). The library was obtained by multiplex PCR. For sequencing, an Illumina HiSeq 2000 was employed. Amplification of TCR beta CDR3 regions was carried out from RNA transcripts. A first-round RT-PCR of the TCR CDR3 used the HTBI primer set with the Qiagen OneStep RT-PCR kit. TCRdb redid the processing of the public reads, applying fastp at Q25 and MiXCR, and retained in-frame beta chains. Entries are consolidated by CDR3 protein sequence, retaining the most common genes and DNA. This sample comprises roughly 420,000 distinct CDR3 sequences, 15% to 19% of them detected only once. The ten largest make up around an eighth of the sample. The sample consisted of blood. Every receptor here comes from a woman aged 18 to 35 with Graves' hyperthyroidism.

This clonotype was detected ten times or more. This sequence joins TRBV6-1 and TRBJ2-1, with 9 bases identical to TRBD1. V was clipped by 8 bases and J by 4 bases; unmatched bases: 6. This CDR3 comprises 14 residues. Germline loops: CDR1 MNHNS, CDR2 SASEGT. CDR3 in amino acids: CASSGQGFYNEQFF. The CDR3 DNA follows: TGTGCCAGCTCGGGACAGGGATTTTACAATGAGCAGTTCTTC.

The chain joins TRBV7-9 to TRBJ2-7; the D gene is possibly TRBD2 (6 bases). Per the germline V gene, CDR1 is SEHNR and CDR2 is FQNEAQ (reference sequence). The V end lost 4 bases, the J end lost 6 bases, and 13 bases lay between the germline ends. The CDR3 sequence is 13 residues long. CDR3 residues: CASSSLGGTEQYF. CDR3 nucleotides: TGTGCCAGCAGCTCCCTGGGCGGGACCGAGCAGTACTTC.

This chain joins TRBV7-9 and TRBJ2-2, with 9 bases fitting TRBD2. CDR1 SEHNR and CDR2 FQNEAQ come from the germline V gene (reference sequence). J gave up 3 bases and V 5 bases, and 7 bases lay outside the gene matches. The CDR3 is made up of 16 amino acids. The CDR3 nucleotides are TGTGCCAGCAGCGTAATAGCGGGAGTTTACACCGGGGAGCTGTTTTTT. The encoded protein is CASSVIAGVYTGELFF.

As to this clonotype: A much larger clonotype is one base distant, so this may be a read error. The chain combines TRBV11-3 with TRBJ2-2; weak D call: TRBD2 (6 bases). The CDR3 length is 13 residues. Germline values: CDR1 SGHNT, CDR2 YENEEA. CDR3 amino acids: CASSLADAGGLFF. DNA for the CDR3: TGTGCCAGCAGCTTAGCGGATGCCGGGGGGCTGTTTTTT. Full variable domain (remainder filled in from reference TRBV11-3 and TRBJ2-2): EAGVVQSPRYKIIEKKQPVAFWCNPISGHNTLYWYLQNLGQGPELLIRYENEEAVDDSQLPKDRFSAERLKGVDSTLKIQPAELGDSAVYLCASSLADAGGLFFGEGSRLTVL.

The chain employs TRBV20-1 and TRBJ1-1; D is undetermined. Germline CDR1 reads DFQATT; CDR2 reads SNEGSKA (reference sequence). V lost 7 bases and J lost 4, with 13 bases in between. CDR3 length: 12 residues. Written as DNA, the CDR3 is TGCAGTGTTAGGGTCCGGGGCACTGAAGCTTTCTTT. This gives the protein CSVRVRGTEAFF.

About this clonotype: Since the CDR3 does not end with the conserved phenylalanine or tryptophan, this likely comes from a read error. The V and J genes are TRBV10-2 and TRBJ2-5; a weak D match, TRBD1 (5 bases). The CDR3 runs to 14 residues. V was trimmed by 0 bases and J by 1 base, leaving 6 bases between them. Germline CDR1 reads WSHSY; CDR2 reads SAAADI. CDR3: CASSESTVQETQYL. For the CDR3, the DNA is TGCGCCAGCAGTGAGTCGACAGTCCAAGAGACCCAGTACCTC.

The V gene is TRBV9, the J gene TRBJ1-4; D is undetermined. Germline V gives CDR1 SGDLS, CDR2 YYNGEE. The CDR3 runs 14 residues. V lost 0 bases and J 10 bases, leaving 13 bases between the germline ends. CDR3 in amino acids: CASSVDLEPRKLFF. The CDR3 nucleotides are TGTGCCAGCAGCGTAGACCTAGAGCCGCGAAAACTGTTTTTT.

The table lists this clonotype with a few counts. V gene TRBV20-1 combines with J gene TRBJ1-5, with D perhaps TRBD1 (5 bases). The CDR3 has 14 residues. Trimming pared 3 bases from V and 1 base from J, leaving 10 bases between. The germline V gene encodes CDR1 DFQATT and CDR2 SNEGSKA (reference sequence). The CDR3 region is CSASQGPSNQPQHF. The CDR3 DNA follows: TGCAGTGCTAGCCAGGGCCCAAGCAATCAGCCCCAGCATTTT.

V is TRBV15 and J is TRBJ1-1; D ambiguous. Germline V gives CDR1 LNHNV, CDR2 YYDKDF (reference sequence). The CDR3 has 15 amino acids. The germline V and J ends were trimmed by 5 bases and 1 base, with 14 bases remaining between them. The CDR3 coding sequence is TGTGCCACCAGCGTCCCGGGCGTTCGGAACACTGAAGCTTTCTTT. Its translation is CATSVPGVRNTEAFF.

V gene TRBV20-1 combines with J gene TRBJ1-1, with 9 bases fitting TRBD1. After removal of 1 base from V and 7 bases from J, the junction contained 19 bases not matched to a gene. The CDR3 runs 18 residues. CDR1 and CDR2 from the germline V gene are DFQATT and SNEGSKA (reference sequence). The CDR3 loop reads CSARGLYRGHQGLGEAFF. CDR3 coding DNA: TGCAGTGCTAGAGGATTATACAGGGGGCACCAAGGATTAGGTGAAGCTTTCTTT.

This rearrangement joins TRBV6-4 to TRBJ2-1, with D perhaps TRBD2 (6 bases). Germline V lookup: CDR1 MRHNA, CDR2 SNTAGT. The CDR3 spans 14 residues. Trimming cost V 3 bases and J 4 bases, with 10 bases left between them. In nucleotides, the CDR3 is TGTGCCAGCAGTGAGGGGGGAGGATACAATGAGCAGTTCTTC. Its protein is CASSEGGGYNEQFF.

The chain joins TRBV3-1 to TRBJ2-1; unclear D gene. CDR1 and CDR2 from the germline V gene are LGHDT and YNNKEL (reference sequence). The CDR3 has 14 amino acids. The germline V and J ends were trimmed by 3 bases and 2 bases, with 8 bases remaining between them. CDR3 bases: TGTGCCAGCAGCCAGTCAACTACCTACAATGAGCAGTTCTTC. It encodes CASSQSTTYNEQFF.

The rearrangement links TRBV19 to TRBJ1-5, with 9 nucleotides matching TRBD1. Germline CDR1 reads LNHDA; CDR2 reads SQIVND (reference sequence). V dropped 1 base and J dropped 3; count of bases not matched to a gene: 4. The CDR3 extends over 16 amino acids. CDR3 in amino acids: CASSIAGTGINQPQHF. The CDR3 bases are TGTGCCAGTAGTATAGCAGGGACAGGGATCAATCAGCCCCAGCATTTT.

This clonotype came up many times. The rearrangement links TRBV12-3 or TRBV12-4 to TRBJ2-7; 7 bases match TRBD1. The J segment lost 6 bases and the V segment lost 5 bases, leaving 16 bases of the junction unmatched. The CDR3 consists of 16 residues. DNA for the CDR3: TGTGCCAGCAGTCCGTCGGTCCAGGGGGAATCAGGCGAGCAGTACTTC. Its translation: CASSPSVQGESGEQYF.

In this sample, this clonotype turned up many times. V usage is TRBV29-1 and J usage is TRBJ1-1; 7 bases line up with TRBD1. V was pared by 4 bases and J by 9 bases, with 8 bases of the junction left unmatched. The CDR3 has 12 amino acids. Germline CDR1 reads SQVTM; CDR2 reads ANQGSEA. CDR3 sequence: CSVGDVRGQAFF. The CDR3 nucleotides read TGCAGCGTTGGAGACGTGAGGGGGCAAGCTTTCTTT.

This clonotype was recorded a few times. In nucleotides, the CDR3 is TGTGCCAGCAGTGAAGTAGGGGGGGGACTCTCCTACGAGCAGTACTTC. It specifies CASSEVGGGLSYEQYF. J is TRBJ2-7 and V is TRBV6-1; possibly TRBD2 for D (7 bases). V dropped 1 base and J dropped 0 bases, with 13 bases sitting between them. The CDR3 covers 16 residues. From germline, CDR1 is MNHNS and CDR2 SASEGT.

A remark on this clonotype: A read error may be the cause here, since a much bigger clone is one base away. The V and J genes are TRBV6-1 and TRBJ1-2; D perhaps matches TRBD1 (5 bases). CDR1 MNHNS and CDR2 SASEGT come from the germline V gene. V lost 6 bases and J 5 bases, leaving 16 bases between the germline ends. The CDR3 is 14 amino acids. CDR3 loop: CASRGAGMAYGYTF. DNA for the CDR3: TGTGCCAGCAGAGGGGCAGGGATGGCGTATGGCTACACCTTC.

This clonotype was counted ten times or more. The rearrangement links TRBV5-1 to TRBJ2-5; 8 bases are shared with TRBD2. The CDR3 is 17 residues long. The trim removed 1 base at V and 2 bases at J, leaving 10 bases unmatched. Germline CDR1 and CDR2: SGHRS and YFSETQ. CDR3 region: CASSLSVSGKLQETQYF. DNA for the CDR3: TGCGCCAGCAGCTTGTCTGTTAGCGGGAAATTACAAGAGACCCAGTACTTC.

This clonotype has a count of ten or more. J is TRBJ2-3 and V is TRBV5-1; 8 nucleotides align to TRBD2. Germline V gene sequence: CDR1 SGHRS, CDR2 YFSETQ. The CDR3 sequence is 15 residues long. Trimming removed 1 base from V and 6 bases from J; junction bases left unmatched: 7. In nucleotides, the CDR3 is TGCGCCAGCAGCTTGAGAACGGGGGGGCTGGATACGCAGTATTTT. This sequence encodes CASSLRTGGLDTQYF.

This clonotype appeared many times. This chain connects TRBV7-2 to TRBJ1-1, with no clear D. Germline V gene data show CDR1 as SGHTA and CDR2 as FQGNSA. The V end lost 2 bases, the J end lost 4 bases, and 11 bases lay between the germline ends. The CDR3 consists of 14 residues. As DNA, the CDR3 is TGTGCCAGCAGCTTATTGGGAGGAGGCACTGAAGCTTTCTTT. Protein: CASSLLGGGTEAFF.

The chain carries TRBV6-1 and TRBJ1-2; D not resolved. This CDR3 comprises 13 residues. The germline gives CDR1 MNHNS, CDR2 SASEGT. Trimming pared 5 bases from V and 7 bases from J, leaving 14 bases between. CDR3 sequence: CASSQREDGGYTF. CDR3 nucleotide sequence: TGTGCCAGCAGTCAAAGAGAAGACGGTGGCTACACCTTC.

This clonotype was seen a handful of times. This rearrangement joins TRBV7-9 to TRBJ2-3; D is uncertain. The CDR3 sequence is 14 residues long. The germline V gene encodes CDR1 SEHNR and CDR2 FQNEAQ (reference sequence). V was pared by 6 bases and J by 0 bases, with 10 bases between. The CDR3 nucleotides read TGTGCCAGCAGTCGGGCCCTAAGCACAGATACGCAGTATTTT. This translates into CASSRALSTDTQYF.

This clonotype showed up many times. The J gene is TRBJ2-2, the V gene TRBV4-3, with a tentative D call TRBD2 (5 bases). The CDR3 totals 15 residues. CDR1 is LGHNA and CDR2 is YSLEER in the germline V gene. Trimming removed 0 bases at V and 8 bases at J, with 13 bases between. The CDR3 loop is CASSQDHGRGGELFF. DNA for the CDR3: TGCGCCAGCAGCCAAGATCACGGGCGAGGGGGGGAGCTGTTTTTT.

Only one count was recorded for this clonotype. The chain employs TRBV7-9 and TRBJ2-3; 10 positions agree with TRBD2. This CDR3 is 19 amino acids long. With 4 bases clipped from V and 3 bases from J, the junction kept 16 bases outside the gene matches. Germline loops: CDR1 SEHNR, CDR2 FQNEAQ (reference sequence). CDR3 protein: CASSSPLAGVGSGTDTQYF. The DNA for the CDR3 is TGTGCCAGCAGCTCCCCCCTAGCGGGAGTAGGGTCCGGGACAGATACGCAGTATTTT.

The rearrangement uses TRBV19 and TRBJ1-1; D is ambiguous. The CDR3 has 13 residues. The germline V gene has CDR1 LNHDA and CDR2 SQIVND (reference sequence). V lost 9 bases, J lost 2 bases, and 13 bases lay in between. CDR3 amino acids: CASTLLYNTEAFF. The DNA for the CDR3 is TGTGCCAGCACACTATTATACAACACTGAAGCTTTCTTT.

The chain recombines TRBV24-1 with TRBJ1-2; 7 positions agree with TRBD1. The CDR3 length is 14 residues. V lost 4 bases to trimming and J lost 4 bases; unmatched junction nucleotides: 5. Germline CDR1 reads KGHDR; CDR2 reads SFDVKD. The CDR3, as DNA: TGTGCCACCAGTGACCTGGGACAGATCTATGGCTACACCTTC. The encoded protein is CATSDLGQIYGYTF.

This clonotype has a count of ten or more. V gene TRBV12-3 or TRBV12-4 combines with J gene TRBJ2-7; no firm D call. V dropped 3 bases and J dropped 2 bases, with 5 bases sitting between them. The CDR3 sequence is 12 residues long. CDR3 amino acids: CASSLVPYEQYF. CDR3 in DNA: TGTGCCAGCAGTTTGGTTCCCTACGAGCAGTACTTC.

This clonotype was found many times. The gene calls are TRBV7-2 and TRBJ2-7; 15 bases line up with TRBD2. There are 15 residues in the CDR3. Germline V gives CDR1 SGHTA, CDR2 FQGNSA. The ends lost 8 bases at V and 3 bases at J; junction bases unmatched: 5. The CDR3 spells CASGLAGGPNYEQYF. DNA for the CDR3: TGTGCCAGCGGACTAGCGGGAGGGCCGAACTACGAGCAGTACTTC.